Listed here are 15 T cell receptor beta chains from one sample, sequenced in a study of cytomegalovirus exposure and HLA in healthy donors. 60 Vbeta and 13 Jbeta primers were used in PCR. TCRdb's table, derived via immunoSEQ multiplex PCR, lists solely in-frame clones and lacks some. The sample gives about 78,000 clones, 72% of which show up once; 11% is in the top ten. Sample: PBMCs. These receptors were collected from a woman between 40 and 55 years old in good health and CMV-seropositive.

The chain carries TRBV4-1 and TRBJ1-5; 9 nucleotides align to TRBD1. The V segment lost 0 bases and the J segment 6 bases; nucleotides outside the gene matches: 3. This CDR3 is 15 amino acids long. The germline CDR1 and CDR2 sequences are MGHRA and YSYEKL. CDR3 region: CASSQEGTGIQPQHF. The DNA of the CDR3 is TGCGCCAGCAGCCAAGAAGGGACAGGGATTCAGCCCCAGCATTTT.

This clone was found a few times. The gene calls are TRBV5-1 and TRBJ2-7; 9 bases match TRBD1. This CDR3 has 15 amino acids. V gave up 4 bases and J gave up 0 bases; unmatched junction bases: 5. Per the germline V gene, CDR1 is SGHRS and CDR2 is YFSETQ. The CDR3 DNA reads TGCGCCAGCAGCCAGGGGACAGGGATCTCCTACGAGCAGTACTTC. This encodes CASSQGTGISYEQYF.

V and J are TRBV6-5 and TRBJ2-7; 10 bases agree with TRBD1. The J segment lost 3 bases and the V segment lost 5 bases, leaving 4 bases of the junction unmatched. The CDR3 runs to 14 residues. CDR1 and CDR2 from the germline V gene are MNHEY and SVGAGI. CDR3 DNA sequence: TGTGCCAGCAGTCGACAGGGGGCGAGCTACGAGCAGTACTTC. This sequence encodes CASSRQGASYEQYF.

This rearrangement joins TRBV7-7 to TRBJ2-7; 9 nucleotides agree with TRBD1. Germline V CDR1 and CDR2: SSHAT, FNYEAQ (reference sequence). The CDR3 loop spans 14 amino acids. CDR3 nucleotides: TGTGCTAGCGCCCGGGACAGGGCTGCGTACGAGCAGTACTTC. Translated: CASARDRAAYEQYF. Drawing the rest from reference TRBV7-7 and TRBJ2-7, the complete variable domain is GAGVSQSPRYKVTKRGQDVTLRCDPISSHATLYWYQQALGQGPEFLTYFNYEAQPDKSGLPSDRFSAERPEGSISTLTIQRTEQRDSAMYRCASARDRAAYEQYFGPGTRLTVT.

The rearrangement joins TRBV6-5 to TRBJ2-2; 10 bases are shared with TRBD2. This CDR3 spans 15 amino acids. Germline CDR1 and CDR2: MNHEY and SVGAGI. The J segment lost 7 bases and the V segment lost 6 bases, leaving 8 bases of the junction unmatched. The CDR3 sequence: CASSSSGGVGGELFF. For the CDR3, the DNA is TGTGCCAGCAGCTCCAGCGGGGGGGTGGGCGGGGAGCTGTTTTTT.

The chain links TRBV7-2 to TRBJ2-3, with D tentatively TRBD2 (6 bases). This CDR3 is 14 amino acids long. V was pared by 3 bases and J by 1 base, with 8 bases between. The germline V gene has CDR1 SGHTA and CDR2 FQGNSA. The CDR3 DNA sequence: TGTGCCAGCAGCTTGGAGGGGCGCACAGATACGCAGTATTTT. This encodes CASSLEGRTDTQYF.

This clone was observed a few times. This chain connects TRBV29-1 to TRBJ2-7, with D hard to call. V lost 4 bases to trimming and J lost 0 bases, with 7 bases between them. The CDR3 totals 12 residues. Looked up from germline, CDR1 is SQVTM and CDR2 is ANQGSEA. The CDR3 bases are TGCAGCGTTGGCCACGGCTCCTACGAGCAGTACTTC. Its translation: CSVGHGSYEQYF.

The V gene is TRBV6-6, the J gene TRBJ1-5, with D tentatively TRBD1 (5 bases). CDR3 length: 14 amino acids. V dropped 6 bases and J dropped 1 base, with 10 bases sitting between them. CDR1 MNHNY and CDR2 SVGAGI come from the germline V gene (reference sequence). CDR3 loop: CASRTRDSNQPQHF. CDR3 in DNA: TGTGCCAGCAGGACTAGGGACAGCAATCAGCCCCAGCATTTT.

The chain couples TRBV7-9 to TRBJ2-7; TRBD1 is a possible D gene (5 bases). The length of the CDR3 is 12 residues. Germline-derived CDR1 and CDR2 are SEHNR and FQNEAQ (reference sequence). V lost 5 bases and J lost 3, with 8 bases in between. The CDR3 DNA follows: TGTGCCAGCAGCCTCCAGGGCTACGAGCAGTACTTC. It yields the protein CASSLQGYEQYF.

V usage is TRBV7-9 and J usage is TRBJ1-2, with 8 bases fitting TRBD1. The CDR3 contains 13 residues. Germline V gene lookup returns CDR1 SEHNR and CDR2 FQNEAQ (reference sequence). V lost 6 bases to trimming and J lost 7 bases; unmatched junction nucleotides: 7. In nucleotides, the CDR3 is TGTGCCAGCAGACCGGGACAGGTCTCTGGCTACACCTTC. Translated: CASRPGQVSGYTF.

V is TRBV6-5 and J is TRBJ2-7; 10 bases are a match to TRBD1. V lost 8 bases, J lost 7 bases, and 5 bases stayed unmatched. Germline-derived CDR1 and CDR2 are MNHEY and SVGAGI. CDR3 length: 12 residues. CDR3 nucleotides: TGTGCCAGCCGACAGGGGGCGGGAGAGCAGTACTTC. Its translation: CASRQGAGEQYF.

The V gene is TRBV7-2, the J gene TRBJ2-3, with TRBD1 matching over 7 bases. V lost 11 bases to trimming and J lost 0 bases; unmatched junction nucleotides: 5. This CDR3 comprises 13 residues. Germline V gene lookup returns CDR1 SGHTA and CDR2 FQGNSA. The chain's CDR3 is CASRQGSTDTQYF. DNA for the CDR3: TGTGCCTCTCGACAGGGTAGCACAGATACGCAGTATTTT. The whole variable domain, remainder taken from reference TRBV7-2 and TRBJ2-3, is GAGVSQSPSNKVTEKGKDVELRCDPISGHTALYWYRQSLGQGLEFLIYFQGNSAPDKSGLPSDRFSAERTGGSVSTLTIQRTQQEDSAVYLCASRQGSTDTQYFGPGTRLTVL.

V gene TRBV5-1 combines with J gene TRBJ2-2, with D maybe TRBD2 (6 bases). Germline V gives CDR1 SGHRS, CDR2 YFSETQ. V lost 2 bases and J 2 bases, leaving 13 bases between the germline ends. The CDR3 runs 16 residues. CDR3: CASSFRGAGNTGELFF. In nucleotides, the CDR3 is TGCGCCAGCAGCTTCCGCGGGGCGGGCAACACCGGGGAGCTGTTTTTT.

V and J are TRBV10-1 and TRBJ2-1; 10 nucleotides line up with TRBD2. V lost 2 bases and J lost 13; bases outside the gene matches: 5. CDR3 length equals 13 residues. Per germline, CDR1 WNHNN and CDR2 SYGVQD (reference sequence). CDR3 in DNA: TGCGCCAGCAGTGAGGCTAGCGGGGGTCGACAGTTCTTC. Amino acid sequence: CASSEASGGRQFF.

The table lists this clone with a count of one. The chain combines TRBV7-6 with TRBJ2-5; a weak D match, TRBD2 (7 bases). The CDR3 length is 15 residues. Trimming pared 4 bases from V and 4 bases from J, leaving 16 bases between. CDR1 and CDR2 from the germline V gene are SGHVS and FNYEAQ. The CDR3 here is CASSSGTGGLETQYF. CDR3 coding DNA: TGTGCCAGCAGCTCCGGTACGGGGGGCTTAGAGACCCAGTACTTC.